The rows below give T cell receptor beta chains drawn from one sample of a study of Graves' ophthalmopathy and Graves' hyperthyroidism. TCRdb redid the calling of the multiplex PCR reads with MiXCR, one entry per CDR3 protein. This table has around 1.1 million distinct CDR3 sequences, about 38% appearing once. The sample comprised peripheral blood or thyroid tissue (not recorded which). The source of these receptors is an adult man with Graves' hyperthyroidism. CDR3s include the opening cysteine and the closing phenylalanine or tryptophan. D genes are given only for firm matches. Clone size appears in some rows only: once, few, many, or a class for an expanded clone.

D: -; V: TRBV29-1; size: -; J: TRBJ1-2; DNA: TGCAGCGCGGCACACGCAGGGGCGCACTACTTC; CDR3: CSAAHAGAHYF
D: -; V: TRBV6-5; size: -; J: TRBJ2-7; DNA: TGTGCCAGCAGTTACTGGCAGGGGATCTACGAGCAGTACTTC; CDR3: CASSYWQGIYEQYF
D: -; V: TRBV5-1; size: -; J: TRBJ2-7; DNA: TGCGCCAGCAGCTTGGCCGTTACCGCGAGCTCCTACGAGCAGTACTTC; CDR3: CASSLAVTASSYEQYF
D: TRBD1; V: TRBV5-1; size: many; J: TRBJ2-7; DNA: TGCGCCAGCAGCTATTCACAGGGGGTGAGCTCCTACGAGCAGTACTTC; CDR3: CASSYSQGVSSYEQYF
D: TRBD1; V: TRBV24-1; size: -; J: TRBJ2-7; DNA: TGTGCCACCCACCCCGGACAGGGAGGTGAGCAGTACTTC; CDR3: CATHPGQGGEQYF
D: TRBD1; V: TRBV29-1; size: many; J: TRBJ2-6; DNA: TGCAGCGTTGACTTGGGACAGGGGGTGTCTGGGGCCAACGTCCTGACTTTC; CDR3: CSVDLGQGVSGANVLTF
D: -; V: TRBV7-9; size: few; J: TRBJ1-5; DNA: TGTGCCAGCAGCCGCTATGAGGTCTCGGGGCCCAATCAGCCCCAGCATTTT; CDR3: CASSRYEVSGPNQPQHF
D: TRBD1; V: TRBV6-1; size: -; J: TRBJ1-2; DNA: TGTGCCAGCAACTGGGACAGGGCAACATATGGCTACACCTTC; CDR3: CASNWDRATYGYTF
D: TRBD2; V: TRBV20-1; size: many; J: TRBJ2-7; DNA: TGCAGTGCTAGAGCGGGAGGGCTAAGCGAGCAGTACTTC; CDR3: CSARAGGLSEQYF
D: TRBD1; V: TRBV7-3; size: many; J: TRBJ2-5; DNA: TGTGCCAGCAGCTTAACTGCCGGACAGGGTTCAGAGACCCAGTACTTC; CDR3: CASSLTAGQGSETQYF
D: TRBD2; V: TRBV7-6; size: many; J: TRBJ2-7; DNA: TGTGCCAGCAGCTTATCGGTAGCGGGAGGGAGTGGGAGCTACGAGCAGTACTTC; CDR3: CASSLSVAGGSGSYEQYF
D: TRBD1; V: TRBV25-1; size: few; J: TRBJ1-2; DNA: TGTGCCAGCAGTGAAGGACAGGGATTTTCGGGCTACACCTTC; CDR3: CASSEGQGFSGYTF
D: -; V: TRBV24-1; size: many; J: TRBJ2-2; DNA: TGTGCCACCAGTGATTTGGCCGGGGACGGGGAGCTGTTTTTT; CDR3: CATSDLAGDGELFF
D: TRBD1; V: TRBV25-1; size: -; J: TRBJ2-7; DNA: TGTGCCAGCCCGACAGGGGGCGCCTCCTACGAGCAGTACTTC; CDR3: CASPTGGASYEQYF
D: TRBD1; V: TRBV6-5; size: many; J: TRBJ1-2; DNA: TGTGCCAGCAGTTACTCGTTTGGACAGGGGGTAGACTATGGCTACACCTTC; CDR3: CASSYSFGQGVDYGYTF
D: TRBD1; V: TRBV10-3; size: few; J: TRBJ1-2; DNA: TGTGCCATCAGTGAGGGACAGGGGGCGGGTGGCTACACCTTC; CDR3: CAISEGQGAGGYTF
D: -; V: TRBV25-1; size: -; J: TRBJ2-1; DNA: TGTGCCAGCAGTGGGGGGAAACAGTTCGAGCAGTTCTTC; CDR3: CASSGGKQFEQFF
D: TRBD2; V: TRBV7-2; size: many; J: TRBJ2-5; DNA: TGTGCCAGCAGCACCGCTAGCGGGCAAGAGACCCAGTACTTC; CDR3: CASSTASGQETQYF
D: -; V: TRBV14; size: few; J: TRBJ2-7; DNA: TGCGCCAGCAGCCAAGAAGCGGGGAGGGGGCCCTACGAGCAGTACTTC; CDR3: CASSQEAGRGPYEQYF
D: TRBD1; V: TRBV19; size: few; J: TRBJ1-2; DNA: TGTGCCAGCAGAAAACCTTCGGGACAGGGGAATGGCTACACCTTC; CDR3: CASRKPSGQGNGYTF
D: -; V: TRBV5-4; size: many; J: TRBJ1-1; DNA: TGTGCCAGCTCAGGCAGATACACTGAAGCTTTCTTT; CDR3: CASSGRYTEAFF
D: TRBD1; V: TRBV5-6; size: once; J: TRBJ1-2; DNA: TGTGCCAGCAGCTCGGAACGGACAGGGCATGGCTACACCTTC; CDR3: CASSSERTGHGYTF
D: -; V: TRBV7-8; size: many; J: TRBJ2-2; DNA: TGTGCCAGCAGCTTCTCAGGGGCCGACACCGGGGAGCTGTTTTTT; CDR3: CASSFSGADTGELFF
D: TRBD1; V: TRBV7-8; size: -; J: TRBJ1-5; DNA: TGTGCCAGCAGCCTGAGGACAGGGGCAAATCGGCCCCAGCATTTT; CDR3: CASSLRTGANRPQHF
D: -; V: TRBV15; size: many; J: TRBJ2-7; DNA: TGTGCCACCAGCAGAGATAAGGGGCCCTACGAGCAGTACTTC; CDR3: CATSRDKGPYEQYF
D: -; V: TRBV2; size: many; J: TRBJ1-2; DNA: TGTGCCAGCAGTGGGCAGACCTACTATGGCTACACCTTC; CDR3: CASSGQTYYGYTF
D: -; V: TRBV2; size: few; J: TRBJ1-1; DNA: TGTGCCAGCATGCAGGAATCGGGGAACACTGAAGCTTTCTTT; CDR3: CASMQESGNTEAFF
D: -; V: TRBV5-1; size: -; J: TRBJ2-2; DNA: TGCGCCAGCTTTGGGCAGACGAACACCGGGGAGCTGTTTTTT; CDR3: CASFGQTNTGELFF
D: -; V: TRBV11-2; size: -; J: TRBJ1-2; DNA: TGTGCCAGCAGTTTCGCGGCTTCCGGCTACACCTTC; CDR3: CASSFAASGYTF
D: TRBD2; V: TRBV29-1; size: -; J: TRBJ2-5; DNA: TGCAGCGTCCCCACGGGGCTAGCGGGAGGGCCAGGCAGAGAGACCCAGTACTTC; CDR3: CSVPTGLAGGPGRETQYF
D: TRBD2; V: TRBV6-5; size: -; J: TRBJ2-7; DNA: TGTGCCAGCAGCAACGTACTAGCGGGGGCCCACGAGCAGTACTTC; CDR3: CASSNVLAGAHEQYF
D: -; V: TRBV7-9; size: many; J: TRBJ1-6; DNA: TGTGCCAGCAGCCCTACAAAGACAGGATTCGATTCACCCCTCCACTTT; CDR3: CASSPTKTGFDSPLHF
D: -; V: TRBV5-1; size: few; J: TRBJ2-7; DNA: TGCGCCAGCAGCACTCAAGGACCGAGGAACGAGCAGTACTTC; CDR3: CASSTQGPRNEQYF
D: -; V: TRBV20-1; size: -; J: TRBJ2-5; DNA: TGCAGTGCCGCCCCAGGGGCAGAAGAGACCCAGTACTTC; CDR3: CSAAPGAEETQYF
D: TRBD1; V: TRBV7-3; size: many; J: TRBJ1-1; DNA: TGTGCCAGCAGCTTTTCCGGGACAGGCATGAACACTGAAGCTTTCTTT; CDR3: CASSFSGTGMNTEAFF
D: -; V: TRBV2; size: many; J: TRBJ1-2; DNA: TGTGCCAGCAATCCGGAAACAACTTATGGCTACACCTTC; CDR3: CASNPETTYGYTF
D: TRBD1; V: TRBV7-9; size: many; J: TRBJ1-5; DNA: TGTGCCAGCAGCTTAGCGTCTCAGGGGGGTAGCAATCAGCCCCAGCATTTT; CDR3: CASSLASQGGSNQPQHF
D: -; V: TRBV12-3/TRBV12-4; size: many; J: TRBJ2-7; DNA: TGTGCCAGCAGTTTGGCGGCCGCCGCGGTTCAGCAGTACTTC; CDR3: CASSLAAAAVQQYF
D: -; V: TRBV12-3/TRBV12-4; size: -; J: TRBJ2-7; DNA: TGTGCCAGCACTCTAGCGACAGGGATCTACGAGCAGTACTTC; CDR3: CASTLATGIYEQYF
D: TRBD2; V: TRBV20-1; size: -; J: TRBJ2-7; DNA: TGCAGTGCTAGCCCGACTAGCGGAGCCTACGAGCAGTACTTC; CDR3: CSASPTSGAYEQYF
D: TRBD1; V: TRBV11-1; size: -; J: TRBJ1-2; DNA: TGTGCCAGCAGCGAAGGGGGCGCGGATGGCTACACCTTC; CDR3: CASSEGGADGYTF
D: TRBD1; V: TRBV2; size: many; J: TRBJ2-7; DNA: TGTGCCAGCAGAGGCACTACGGGACAGTCCGCCGAGCAGTACTTC; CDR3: CASRGTTGQSAEQYF
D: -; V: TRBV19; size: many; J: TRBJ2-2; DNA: TGTGCCAGTAGTAGATATTCAGTTACCGGGGAGCTGTTTTTT; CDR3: CASSRYSVTGELFF
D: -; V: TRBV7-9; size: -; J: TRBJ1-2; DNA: TGTGCCAGCACCCACGAGCAGGGACGGAACTATGGCTACACCTTC; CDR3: CASTHEQGRNYGYTF